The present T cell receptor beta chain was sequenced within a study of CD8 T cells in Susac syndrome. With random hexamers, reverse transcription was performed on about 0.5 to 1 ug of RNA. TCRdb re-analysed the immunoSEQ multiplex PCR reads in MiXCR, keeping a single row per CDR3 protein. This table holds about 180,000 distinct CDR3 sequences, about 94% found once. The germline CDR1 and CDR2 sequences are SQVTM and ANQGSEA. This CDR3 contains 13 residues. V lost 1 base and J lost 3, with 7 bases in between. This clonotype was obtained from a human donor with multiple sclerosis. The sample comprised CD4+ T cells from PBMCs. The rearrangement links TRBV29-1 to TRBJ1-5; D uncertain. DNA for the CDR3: TGCAGCGTTGAAGTCGGAGTCAATCAGCCCCAGCATTTT. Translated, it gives CSVEVGVNQPQHF.